This T cell receptor (beta chain) comes out of a study of CD8 T cells in ankylosing spondylitis. With 2 bases removed from V and 0 bases from J, the gap between germline ends came to 16 bases. The CDR3 extends over 18 amino acids. From germline, CDR1 is SGHAT and CDR2 FQNNGV. Quantitative molecular-barcoded 5'-RACE generated the TCR beta libraries. MiXCR, run by TCRdb on the 5' RACE reads, gives a single entry per CDR3 protein. The sample carries roughly 250,000 distinct CDR3 sequences, less than 10% recorded once. This clonotype was detected many times. Its antigen is not known. Findings and limits, study-wide: Disease-linked clones had a CD8+ phenotype and relatively low frequency in peripheral blood.

Sequenced: blood, either unsorted or a sorted T cell fraction (not recorded which). This chain uses TRBV11-2 with TRBJ2-2; no clear D. The receptor comes from a male donor with ankylosing spondylitis or in good health (not recorded which). The DNA of the CDR3 is TGTGCCAGCAGCTTATGGTCCTCCCGTGGAGCGAACACCGGGGAGCTGTTTTTT. Translating gives CASSLWSSRGANTGELFF.